This TCR beta chain was sequenced in a study of memory CD4+ T cells and cytomegalovirus serostatus. Sequenced by immunoSEQ multiplex PCR; TCRdb stores in-frame clones only, minus some. The sample holds around 45,000 clones, around 80% seen once. Broader study findings: CD4+ memory repertoires contained about 40% of the roughly 160 reported CMV TCRbeta sequences. CMV serostatus prediction reached median AUC 0.95, or 0.91 with US-trained model. The CMV-associated TCR signature appears largely within the CD4+ memory repertoire.

The V and J ends lost 2 bases and 3 bases, in that order; junction bases with no gene match: 5. CDR1 is SGDLS, CDR2 YYNGEE, per germline. The CDR3 is 15 amino acids. Note on this clone: The antigen is unknown.

The sort gate was single viable CD3+CD4+CD8-CD45RO+ cells for memory CD4+ T cells. Serum IgG to CMV pp150, pp28, p38 and p52 defined serostatus. This chain connects TRBV9 to TRBJ2-3; TRBD2 aligns across 8 bases. Sequencing used memory CD4+ T cells from blood. The origin of this receptor is an adult in good health and CMV-seronegative. The CDR3 is CASSVPGGLTDTQYF. CDR3 bases: TGTGCCAGCAGCGTCCCGGGGGGGCTAACAGATACGCAGTATTTT.